The clone carrying this T cell receptor beta chain was detected only a few times. As yet, its antigen is unknown. This specimen belongs to a study of response to subunit inactivated influenza vaccine. Notes on the study in general: After each seasonal influenza vaccination, few new T cells are recruited, the authors suggested.

Trimming took 1 base from V and 2 from J, leaving 9 bases between them. CDR3 size: 14 residues. Germline CDR1 reads MNHNS; CDR2 reads SASEGT. TCRdb reanalysed the RT-PCR reads using MiXCR and keeps one entry per CDR3 protein. The sample has more than 600,000 distinct CDR3 sequences, around 18% seen once. The source material was PBMCs from blood, sampled less than 6 days after vaccination. The J gene is TRBJ2-7, the V gene TRBV6-1; no reliable D call. The receptor comes from a man over 45 who received an inactivated influenza vaccine. CDR3 nucleotides: TGTGCCAGCAGTGAAGTTGGCGGAGCCTACGAGCAGTACTTC. Its protein product is CASSEVGGAYEQYF.